The 11 T cell receptor beta chains reported below all come from one sample, sequenced in a study of blood T cells in healthy people across ages (dated by TCRdb to between 2014 and 2016). The library was built by means of 5' RACE. These reads were obtained on an Illumina HiSeq 2500. A second PCR of roughly 7 to 11 cycles was performed with a sample-barcoded 5' primer and a J-beta primer mix. TCRdb cleaned the public reads at Q25 with fastp, built clones with MiXCR and kept in-frame beta chains. Under each unique CDR3 protein, matching rows form one entry showing the most common genes and DNA. Counted in this sample were 540,000 or so distinct CDR3 sequences; roughly 43% of them appeared once. The top ten constitute around 24% of the sample. The sequencing input was blood. The receptors were sampled from a man of 80 years or more in good health.

V gene TRBV20-1 combines with J gene TRBJ2-3; 10 bases map to TRBD2. The CDR3 contains 14 residues. Germline trimming cut 5 bases from V and 7 bases from J; bases unmatched to any gene: 9. Germline CDR1 and CDR2: DFQATT and SNEGSKA (reference sequence). CDR3 bases: TGCAGTGCTCCCACTAGCGGGATTTCAAATACGCAGTATTTT. It encodes CSAPTSGISNTQYF.

The CDR3 DNA sequence: TGTGCCAGCATAGAGCGACAGCCGAACACCGGGGAGCTGTTTTTT. Amino acid sequence: CASIERQPNTGELFF. The genes are TRBV2 and TRBJ2-2, with D perhaps TRBD1 (5 bases). Trimming took off 7 bases at V and 0 bases at J, with 12 bases between the two ends. The CDR3 consists of 15 residues. Germline V gene sequence: CDR1 SNHLY, CDR2 FYNNEI.

This sequence joins TRBV10-3 and TRBJ1-5; D is ambiguous. Trimming took 2 bases from V and 7 from J, leaving 12 bases between them. Looked up from germline, CDR1 is ENHRY and CDR2 is SYGVKD. The CDR3 spans 14 residues. This CDR3 is CAISEGQEQQPQHF. For the CDR3, the DNA is TGTGCCATCAGTGAGGGGCAGGAGCAGCAGCCCCAGCATTTT.

The chain couples TRBV18 to TRBJ2-4; tentative D call: TRBD2 (6 bases). Near its end, the DNA agrees better with TRBJ2-7, so the J call may be wrong. This CDR3 is built from 14 residues. From germline, CDR1 is KGHSH and CDR2 LQKENI. The CDR3 here is CASSLGLRRYEQYF. As DNA, the CDR3 is TGTGCCAGCTCCCTTGGACTACGCAGGTACGAGCAGTACTTC.

The table lists this clonotype with a few counts. The chain is built from TRBV2 and TRBJ2-3, with D perhaps matching TRBD2 (6 bases). In germline, CDR1 is SNHLY, CDR2 FYNNEI. CDR3 size: 13 residues. Between the trimmed V and J ends, which lost 7 bases and 2 bases, there was a span of 10 bases. The CDR3, as DNA: TGTGCCAGCACTAGGACTATCACAGATACGCAGTATTTT. Its translation is CASTRTITDTQYF.

This clonotype was seen once. CDR3 protein: CASSRTTGSLREKLFF. The CDR3 DNA reads TGCGCCAGCAGCCGAACGACAGGGAGCTTGAGGGAAAAACTGTTTTTT. The chain couples TRBV4-1 to TRBJ1-4; 7 bases match TRBD1. The ends lost 4 bases at V and 8 bases at J; junction bases unmatched: 13. Germline CDR1 reads MGHRA; CDR2 reads YSYEKL. The CDR3 spans 16 residues.

The chain recombines TRBV19 with TRBJ1-4; D not resolved. The CDR3 is 11 residues long. Looked up from germline, CDR1 is LNHDA and CDR2 is SQIVND (reference sequence). The V gene lost 4 bases and the J gene lost 7 bases, with 4 bases spanning the gap. This CDR3 is CASSKREKLFF. As DNA, the CDR3 is TGTGCCAGTAGTAAACGTGAAAAACTGTTTTTT.

The chain has TRBV4-3 and TRBJ2-1, with 12 positions matching TRBD2. J was trimmed by 0 bases and V by 8 bases; bases with no gene match: 11. The length of the CDR3 is 18 residues. Germline V lookup: CDR1 LGHNA, CDR2 YSLEER. The DNA for the CDR3 is TGCGCCAGCCGCTCAGGGACTAGCGGGCTCCGCTCCTACAATGAGCAGTTCTTC. It is translated as CASRSGTSGLRSYNEQFF.

The V gene is TRBV28, the J gene TRBJ1-5, with 7 bases matching TRBD1. Germline CDR1 reads MDHEN; CDR2 reads SYDVKM. The CDR3 runs to 15 residues. With 5 bases clipped from V and 4 bases from J, the junction kept 8 bases outside the gene matches. CDR3 sequence (DNA): TGTGCCAGCAGTGACAGGGCGGTTGGGAATCAGCCCCAGCATTTT. Translating gives CASSDRAVGNQPQHF.

The genes are TRBV20-1 and TRBJ2-7, with 9 nucleotides matching TRBD2. The CDR3 is 15 residues long. CDR1 and CDR2 (germline): DFQATT, SNEGSKA (reference sequence). V dropped 8 bases and J dropped 4; count of bases not matched to a gene: 15. For the CDR3, the DNA is TGCAGTTTGAGCGGGAGGCCTATCTCCCGGTACGAGCAGTACTTC. It codes for CSLSGRPISRYEQYF.

The V and J genes are TRBV12-3 or TRBV12-4 and TRBJ1-4; D possibly corresponds to TRBD1 (5 bases). The V end lost 5 bases, the J end lost 6 bases, and 10 bases lay between the germline ends. This CDR3 spans 13 amino acids. CDR3 protein: CASSVRRDEKLFF. DNA of the CDR3: TGTGCCAGCAGTGTGCGCAGGGATGAAAAACTGTTTTTT.